Below are 27 T cell receptor beta chains sequenced from a single sample in a study of T cell responses to AZD1222 COVID-19 vaccine. Clones were sequenced by immunoSEQ multiplex PCR, and TCRdb holds only the in-frame ones, with some missing. The table shows about 99,000 clones, with about nine tenths occurring only once. Sequencing was performed on peripheral blood, taken 28 days after the second AZD1222 dose. All receptors come from an adult who received the AZD1222 COVID-19 vaccine.

This chain links TRBV6-5 with TRBJ2-5; 10 bases agree with TRBD1. Per the germline V gene, CDR1 is MNHEY and CDR2 is SVGAGI. J was trimmed by 4 bases and V by 4 bases; bases with no gene match: 3. The CDR3 length is 14 residues. Written as DNA, the CDR3 is TGTGCCAGCAGTTCGGGGACAGGGGTAGAGACCCAGTACTTC. It yields the protein CASSSGTGVETQYF.

CDR3 coding DNA: TGTGCCAGCAGTTCCCGGGACTTTACCTACGAGCAGTACTTC. Its translation: CASSSRDFTYEQYF. V and J are TRBV28 and TRBJ2-7; a weak D match, TRBD2 (6 bases). The V end lost 4 bases, the J end lost 2 bases, and 12 bases lay between the germline ends. Germline loops: CDR1 MDHEN, CDR2 SYDVKM. This CDR3 comprises 14 residues.

The chain recombines TRBV25-1 with TRBJ2-1; 15 nucleotides match TRBD2. This CDR3 is 18 amino acids long. Looked up from germline, CDR1 is MGHDK and CDR2 is SYGVNS. With V trimmed by 5 bases and J by 8 bases, 13 bases remained unmatched. Here the CDR3 reads CASSKSPGLAGGPYEQFF. CDR3 coding DNA: TGTGCCAGCAGTAAGTCCCCCGGACTAGCGGGAGGGCCCTATGAGCAGTTCTTC.

The chain employs TRBV6-1 and TRBJ2-5, with D perhaps TRBD1 (6 bases). The length of the CDR3 is 14 residues. Looked up from germline, CDR1 is MNHNS and CDR2 is SASEGT. The V gene lost 3 bases and the J gene lost 5 bases, with 13 bases spanning the gap. This CDR3 is CASSDRGLGETQYF. CDR3 DNA sequence: TGTGCCAGCAGTGACAGGGGTTTAGGGGAGACCCAGTACTTC.

This rearrangement joins TRBV19 to TRBJ2-3; 7 bases match TRBD1. V lost 1 base and J lost 4; bases outside the gene matches: 8. The CDR3 sequence is 16 residues long. Looked up from germline, CDR1 is LNHDA and CDR2 is SQIVND (reference sequence). This chain's CDR3 is CASSIAGQTVPDTQYF. CDR3 nucleotide sequence: TGTGCCAGTAGTATAGCGGGACAGACAGTACCAGATACGCAGTATTTT.

A word on this clone: Other DNA sequences in this sample translate to the same CDR3. The CDR3 here is CASSQDRYGYTF. In DNA form, the CDR3 reads TGTGCCAGCAGCCAAGACCGGTATGGCTACACCTTC. The chain recombines TRBV3-1 (or the pseudogene TRBV3-2) with TRBJ1-2; D ambiguous. V lost 0 bases and J 5 bases, leaving 4 bases between the germline ends. The CDR3 is 12 residues long. Germline-derived CDR1 and CDR2 are LGHDT and YNNKEL (reference sequence).

The chain combines TRBV27 with TRBJ2-3; TRBD1 might be the D (5 bases). Looked up from germline, CDR1 is MNHEY and CDR2 is SMNVEV (reference sequence). The CDR3 spans 14 residues. V was pared by 2 bases and J by 4 bases, with 10 bases between. The CDR3 protein is CASSLVSGPDTQYF. Written as DNA, the CDR3 is TGTGCCAGCAGTTTAGTGTCAGGGCCAGATACGCAGTATTTT.

This rearrangement joins TRBV5-1 to TRBJ1-1, with D possibly matching TRBD1 (5 bases). CDR1 is SGHRS and CDR2 is YFSETQ in the germline V gene. The CDR3 extends over 15 amino acids. Trimming left V 5 bases short and J 1 base short, with 15 bases between. CDR3: CASRQTGRGNTEAFF. DNA for the CDR3: TGCGCCAGCAGACAAACCGGGAGGGGGAACACTGAAGCTTTCTTT.

The chain employs TRBV25-1 and TRBJ1-6; TRBD1 is a possible D gene (6 bases). Germline CDR1 MGHDK, CDR2 SYGVNS. V shed 1 base and J shed 7 bases, with 14 bases lying between them. The CDR3 length is 16 residues. CDR3 coding DNA: TGTGCCAGCAGTGAATTCGTGGGGGGGCTGAATTCACCCCTCCACTTT. Translation: CASSEFVGGLNSPLHF.

CDR3 sequence reads: CASSILSGGANLNTEAFF. CDR3 in DNA: TGTGCCAGCAGCATCCTCAGCGGGGGGGCGAATTTGAACACTGAAGCTTTCTTT. The chain uses TRBV21-1 and TRBJ1-1. TRBV21-1 is a pseudogene segment. The CDR3 covers 18 residues.

V is TRBV7-2 and J is TRBJ1-6; 9 bases line up with TRBD1. V gave up 5 bases and J gave up 10 bases; unmatched junction bases: 9. The CDR3 length is 15 residues. Germline V gene lookup returns CDR1 SGHTA and CDR2 FQGNSA. The CDR3 nucleotides read TGTGCCAGCAGCCGGGGACAGGGAGATTCGTCACCCCTCCACTTT. This gives the protein CASSRGQGDSSPLHF.

This chain connects TRBV5-8 to TRBJ2-7; the D gene is possibly TRBD2 (5 bases). V lost 7 bases and J 4 bases, leaving 15 bases between the germline ends. The germline gives CDR1 SGHTS, CDR2 YDEGEE. The CDR3 has 13 amino acids. DNA for the CDR3: TGTGCCAGCGCCCCGGGGTTGTGGTACGAGCAGTACTTC. This translates into CASAPGLWYEQYF.

The chain has TRBV27 and TRBJ2-3; D is possibly TRBD1 (5 bases). Trimming removed 1 base at V and 3 bases at J, with 8 bases between. This CDR3 has 14 residues. Per germline, CDR1 MNHEY and CDR2 SMNVEV (reference sequence). The CDR3 loop is CASSLLRQTDTQYF. The DNA for the CDR3 is TGTGCCAGCAGTTTATTGCGACAGACAGATACGCAGTATTTT.

J is TRBJ2-7 and V is TRBV29-1, with D maybe TRBD2 (5 bases). This CDR3 contains 12 residues. CDR1 is SQVTM, CDR2 ANQGSEA, per germline. With 6 bases removed from V and 1 base from J, the gap between germline ends came to 10 bases. Here the CDR3 reads CSVSTGSYEQYF. CDR3 in DNA: TGCAGCGTCTCCACGGGGTCCTACGAGCAGTACTTC.

The chain joins TRBV4-1 to TRBJ2-1; 8 positions agree with TRBD1. V dropped 3 bases and J dropped 0; count of bases not matched to a gene: 13. Germline V gene lookup returns CDR1 MGHRA and CDR2 YSYEKL. This CDR3 region has 19 residues. In nucleotides, the CDR3 is TGCGCCAGCAGCCATACTACACGGAGGACAGGGAGCTCCTACAATGAGCAGTTCTTC. Residues: CASSHTTRRTGSSYNEQFF.

The chain recombines TRBV7-8 with TRBJ2-1; D ambiguous. Trimming left V 5 bases short and J 4 bases short, with 15 bases between. The CDR3 extends over 15 amino acids. Germline assignment: CDR1 SGHVS and CDR2 FQNEAQ. The CDR3 sequence is CASSPLLRIYNEQFF. CDR3 nucleotide sequence: TGTGCCAGCAGCCCCCTTTTGAGGATATACAATGAGCAGTTCTTC.

There are a few counts of this clone. The V gene is TRBV19, the J gene TRBJ2-7; D may be TRBD1 (6 bases). Trimming took 5 bases from V and 2 from J, leaving 10 bases between them. Germline CDR1 LNHDA, CDR2 SQIVND (reference sequence). There are 13 residues in the CDR3. The CDR3 protein is CASSFRDTYEQYF. As DNA, the CDR3 is TGTGCCAGTAGTTTCAGGGACACCTACGAGCAGTACTTC.

The chain joins TRBV5-1 to TRBJ1-2, with no clear D. Per germline, CDR1 SGHRS and CDR2 YFSETQ. V was shortened by 0 bases and J by 6 bases, with 15 bases between the two germline ends. The CDR3 covers 15 residues. CDR3 sequence (DNA): TGCGCCAGCAGCTTGGCCGGGCAGCTAGGTCATGGCTACACCTTC. Translated, it gives CASSLAGQLGHGYTF. The full variable domain, with the rest looked up from reference TRBV5-1 and TRBJ1-2, is KAGVTQTPRYLIKTRGQQVTLSCSPISGHRSVSWYQQTPGQGLQFLFEYFSETQRNKGNFPGRFSGRQFSNSRSEMNVSTLELGDSALYLCASSLAGQLGHGYTFGSGTRLTVV.

V usage is TRBV29-1 and J usage is TRBJ1-1; D ambiguous. Trimming pared 6 bases from V and 1 base from J, leaving 9 bases between. The CDR3 runs to 12 residues. The germline CDR1 and CDR2 sequences are SQVTM and ANQGSEA. For the CDR3, the DNA is TGCAGCGTAGTCGGACGGAACACTGAAGCTTTCTTT. This gives the protein CSVVGRNTEAFF.

This clone was seen more than once but under ten times. J is TRBJ2-1 and V is TRBV9; a weak D match, TRBD2 (5 bases). This CDR3 has 17 residues. Germline values: CDR1 SGDLS, CDR2 YYNGEE. Trimming pared 0 bases from V and 0 bases from J, leaving 13 bases between. The CDR3 is CASSVAGSSGSYNEQFF. The CDR3 bases are TGTGCCAGCAGCGTAGCGGGGAGCTCAGGCTCCTACAATGAGCAGTTCTTC.

This rearrangement joins TRBV5-3 to TRBJ2-1; 9 bases line up with TRBD2. TRBV5-3 is labeled an ORF, and its function is uncertain. Trimming took 4 bases from V and 5 from J; bases not matched to a gene: 7. CDR3 length: 15 residues. The CDR3 loop is CARSPLAGLDNEQFF. The CDR3 coding sequence is TGTGCCAGAAGCCCTCTAGCGGGGTTGGACAATGAGCAGTTCTTC.

V gene TRBV19 combines with J gene TRBJ2-1; the D is unclear. The germline V gene encodes CDR1 LNHDA and CDR2 SQIVND (reference sequence). The CDR3 is 15 residues long. Between the trimmed V and J ends, which lost 3 bases and 8 bases, there was a span of 17 bases. CDR3: CASSMGLVGVDEQFF. In DNA form, the CDR3 reads TGTGCCAGTAGTATGGGTCTAGTGGGTGTTGATGAGCAGTTCTTC. The variable domain in full, completed from reference TRBV19 and TRBJ2-1, reads DGGITQSPKYLFRKEGQNVTLSCEQNLNHDAMYWYRQDPGQGLRLIYYSQIVNDFQKGDIAEGYSVSREKKESFPLTVTSAQKNPTAFYLCASSMGLVGVDEQFFGPGTRLTVL.

The chain links TRBV28 to TRBJ2-2, with 10 bases aligning to TRBD2. Germline CDR1 and CDR2: MDHEN and SYDVKM. The CDR3 runs 16 residues. The V segment lost 3 bases and the J segment 6 bases; nucleotides outside the gene matches: 7. The CDR3 reads CASSFPRGLAAGELFF. As DNA, the CDR3 is TGTGCCAGCAGTTTCCCTCGCGGACTAGCGGCCGGGGAGCTGTTTTTT.

The genes are TRBV10-1 and TRBJ1-1; D gene uncertain. Germline CDR1 is WNHNN and CDR2 is SYGVQD (reference sequence). This CDR3 comprises 13 residues. V was shortened by 2 bases and J by 1 base, with 5 bases between the two germline ends. DNA for the CDR3: TGCGCCAGCAGTGAGGCCCCGAACACTGAAGCTTTCTTT. The encoded protein is CASSEAPNTEAFF.

The V call is TRBV7-6, the J call TRBJ2-1; 13 bases agree with TRBD2. The CDR3 is 15 amino acids. The germline V gene encodes CDR1 SGHVS and CDR2 FNYEAQ. Trimming removed 5 bases from V and 10 bases from J; junction bases left unmatched: 8. CDR3 sequence: CASSMGLAGSGEQFF. CDR3 bases: TGTGCCAGCAGCATGGGACTAGCGGGGTCCGGGGAGCAGTTCTTC.

The CDR3 DNA reads as TGTGCCAGCAGCTTAGTTCCGGGTGGACTTGAATTAACCTACGAGCAGTACTTC. It encodes CASSLVPGGLELTYEQYF. This chain uses TRBV7-6 with TRBJ2-7; D is possibly TRBD2 (5 bases). Germline assignment: CDR1 SGHVS and CDR2 FNYEAQ. The ends were cut back, 1 base at V and 2 bases at J, with 21 bases in the middle. The CDR3 is 18 residues long.

This chain links TRBV2 with TRBJ2-5; D possibly corresponds to TRBD1 (6 bases). CDR3 length: 14 residues. Trimming pared 6 bases from V and 5 bases from J, leaving 16 bases between. Germline V gene sequence: CDR1 SNHLY, CDR2 FYNNEI. CDR3 DNA: TGTGCCAGCAGCGCCACAACAGGGTCCGAGACCCAGTACTTC. It codes for CASSATTGSETQYF.